The clone carrying this T cell receptor (beta chain) was observed a few times. The antigen is unknown. The sample originates from a study of cytomegalovirus exposure and HLA in healthy donors. At the level of the study: Both the roughly 120 validation repertoires and the approximately 700 first-cohort repertoires used the same platform, as reported by a later analysis. Study findings and constraints: The majority of TCR sequences were rare, yet some public TCRs appeared in many donors.

Assay: immunoSEQ multiplex PCR; the TCRdb copy retains only in-frame clones and omits some. The repertoire includes roughly 180,000 clones, roughly 86% of them detected once, and around 7.2% sits in the top ten. The CDR3 covers 14 residues. Germline V gene sequence: CDR1 SNHLY, CDR2 FYNNEI. The trim removed 5 bases at V and 4 bases at J, leaving 4 bases unmatched. The sequence was obtained from a man aged 30-40 years in good health and CMV-seropositive. The chain carries TRBV2 and TRBJ1-2; 10 positions agree with TRBD1. The sequenced sample was PBMCs. CDR3 residues: CASSMRDRGYGYTF. The CDR3 nucleotides read TGTGCCAGCAGTATGAGGGACAGGGGCTATGGCTACACCTTC. The full variable domain, with the rest looked up from reference TRBV2 and TRBJ1-2, is EPEVTQTPSHQVTQMGQEVILRCVPISNHLYFYWYRQILGQKVEFLVSFYNNEISEKSEIFDDQFSVERPDGSNFTLKIRSTKLEDSAMYFCASSMRDRGYGYTFGSGTRLTVV.